These 25 T cell receptor beta chains came from one sample sequenced in a study of blood T cell repertoires in COVID-19. Using immunoSEQ multiplex PCR, the repertoire was profiled, and TCRdb retains in-frame clones only, with some absent. The sample consists of about 27,000 clones, about 83% of them appearing once. Input material: peripheral blood. The receptors were sampled from a man aged 70 or older with acute or convalescent COVID-19.

V and J are TRBV4-2 and TRBJ2-2; 7 bases match TRBD1. From germline, CDR1 is LGHNA and CDR2 YNFKEQ. The CDR3 length is 14 residues. Germline trimming cut 8 bases from V and 5 bases from J; bases unmatched to any gene: 8. The CDR3 spells CASSTPGGTGELFF. The CDR3 DNA follows: TGTGCCAGCTCCACCCCAGGGGGTACCGGGGAGCTGTTTTTT.

The chain has TRBV9 and TRBJ2-7, with D possibly being TRBD2 (5 bases). Germline values: CDR1 SGDLS, CDR2 YYNGEE. Trimming removed 3 bases from V and 6 bases from J, with 13 bases in between. CDR3 length: 13 amino acids. In nucleotides, the CDR3 is TGTGCCAGCAGCGCTAGCAGTTTCGCCGAGCAGTACTTC. Its protein is CASSASSFAEQYF.

On this clone itself: This may be a read error: a much more frequent sequence differs by one nucleotide. Other DNA sequences in the sample encode the same CDR3. CDR3 protein: CASSLGGTNYEQYF. The CDR3 nucleotides are TGTGCCAGCAGCTTAGGAGGAACAAACTACGAGCAGTACTTC. This rearrangement joins TRBV7-2 to TRBJ2-7; D is unclear. This CDR3 is built from 14 residues. Germline V gives CDR1 SGHTA, CDR2 FQGNSA. V lost 1 base and J 3 bases, leaving 10 bases between the germline ends.

The genes are TRBV9 and TRBJ1-1, with a weak D call TRBD1 (5 bases). Germline-derived CDR1 and CDR2 are SGDLS and YYNGEE. This CDR3 spans 16 amino acids. V was cut by 0 bases and J by 1 base, with 13 bases left in between. DNA for the CDR3: TGTGCCAGCAGCGTAGCGCCCGGGGGAGGGAACACTGAAGCTTTCTTT. Translation: CASSVAPGGGNTEAFF.

The CDR3 reads CASSYDRGRYEQYF. In DNA form, the CDR3 reads TGTGCCAGCAGTTACGACAGGGGGCGGTACGAGCAGTACTTC. The gene calls are TRBV6-5 and TRBJ2-7; the match to TRBD1 covers 10 bases. Germline CDR1 MNHEY, CDR2 SVGAGI. V shed 2 bases, J shed 4 bases, and the junction held 2 bases outside the gene matches. The CDR3 loop spans 14 amino acids.

A few counts support this clone. The chain employs TRBV23-1 and TRBJ2-7; D remains ambiguous. TRBV23-1 is an ORF for which the function is uncertain. V was shortened by 0 bases and J by 2 bases, with 8 bases between the two germline ends. The CDR3 is 14 amino acids. The CDR3 here is CASSQSKEPYEQYF. In nucleotides, the CDR3 is TGCGCCAGCAGTCAATCGAAGGAGCCCTACGAGCAGTACTTC.

The chain uses TRBV18 and TRBJ1-1, with 11 bases identical to TRBD1. This CDR3 comprises 15 residues. V was pared by 4 bases and J by 1 base, with 2 bases of the junction left unmatched. The germline gives CDR1 KGHSH, CDR2 LQKENI. CDR3 region: CASSLGTGGNTEAFF. The DNA for the CDR3 is TGTGCCAGCTCACTTGGGACAGGGGGGAACACTGAAGCTTTCTTT.

The chain employs TRBV30 and TRBJ2-7, with 8 bases matching TRBD1. Trimming removed 1 base from V and 5 bases from J; junction bases left unmatched: 4. In germline, CDR1 is GTSNPN, CDR2 SVGIG (reference sequence). This CDR3 is 13 amino acids long. The CDR3 reads CAWSGTGRNEQYF. CDR3 sequence (DNA): TGTGCCTGGAGTGGGACAGGGCGCAACGAGCAGTACTTC. Full variable domain (missing parts from reference TRBV30 and TRBJ2-7): SQTIHQWPATLVQPVGSPLSLECTVEGTSNPNLYWYRQAAGRGLQLLFYSVGIGQISSEVPQNLSASRPQDRQFILSSKKLLLSDSGFYLCAWSGTGRNEQYFGPGTRLTVT.

The chain is built from TRBV11-3 and TRBJ1-1; D possibly corresponds to TRBD1 (5 bases). CDR1 and CDR2 (germline): SGHNT, YENEEA. V was clipped by 3 bases and J by 5 bases, with 10 bases between them. CDR3 length: 13 residues. CDR3 in amino acids: CASSLGRVTEAFF. For the CDR3, the DNA is TGTGCCAGCAGCTTGGGCAGGGTGACTGAAGCTTTCTTT. The variable domain in full, with the rest retrieved from reference TRBV11-3 and TRBJ1-1, is EAGVVQSPRYKIIEKKQPVAFWCNPISGHNTLYWYLQNLGQGPELLIRYENEEAVDDSQLPKDRFSAERLKGVDSTLKIQPAELGDSAVYLCASSLGRVTEAFFGQGTRLTVV.

The chain combines TRBV4-2 with TRBJ1-2; 11 bases match TRBD1. With 4 bases clipped from V and 9 bases from J, the junction kept 7 bases outside the gene matches. The CDR3 spans 14 residues. Germline V gene data show CDR1 as LGHNA and CDR2 as YNFKEQ. The CDR3 region is CASSRGQGGGSYTF. The CDR3, as DNA: TGTGCCAGCAGCCGGGGACAGGGGGGAGGGAGCTACACCTTC.

The chain has TRBV20-1 and TRBJ2-1; unclear D gene. The CDR3 runs to 11 residues. Germline-derived CDR1 and CDR2 are DFQATT and SNEGSKA (reference sequence). Trimming took 3 bases from V and 6 from J, leaving 6 bases between them. CDR3 bases: TGCAGTGCTAGCTTGAGCAATGAGCAGTTCTTC. It yields the protein CSASLSNEQFF.

The chain combines TRBV19 with TRBJ1-1; the match to TRBD1 covers 9 bases. This CDR3 is 14 amino acids long. The V gene's germline CDR1 is LNHDA and CDR2 SQIVND (reference sequence). Trimming took 4 bases from V and 5 from J; bases not matched to a gene: 5. CDR3 in amino acids: CASSRTGERTEAFF. For the CDR3, the DNA is TGTGCCAGTAGTAGGACAGGGGAGAGGACTGAAGCTTTCTTT.

CDR3 loop: CASSSGGDREKLFF. CDR3 nucleotide sequence: TGTGCCAGCAGCTCAGGGGGCGATCGTGAAAAACTGTTTTTT. The gene calls are TRBV28 and TRBJ1-4; 8 nucleotides match TRBD1. The CDR3 loop spans 14 amino acids. Trimming removed 6 bases from V and 7 bases from J; junction bases left unmatched: 7. Germline CDR1 MDHEN, CDR2 SYDVKM.

This chain links TRBV4-1 with TRBJ1-5; TRBD1 matches at 11 bases. This CDR3 region has 17 residues. The junction had 6 bases not matched to a gene; V was cut back by 1 base and J by 4 bases. Germline CDR1 is MGHRA and CDR2 is YSYEKL. The chain's CDR3 is CASSQVSGTGGNQPQHF. CDR3 bases: TGCGCCAGCAGCCAAGTTTCCGGGACAGGGGGGAATCAGCCCCAGCATTTT.

The genes are TRBV28 and TRBJ2-7; the D is unclear. Germline-derived CDR1 and CDR2 are MDHEN and SYDVKM. The V end was cut by 5 bases, the J end by 6 bases, with 14 bases between. The CDR3 covers 13 residues. The CDR3 sequence is CASSISPIGEQYF. CDR3 DNA: TGTGCCAGCAGTATCTCCCCCATCGGCGAGCAGTACTTC.

The J gene is TRBJ1-1, the V gene TRBV12-3 or TRBV12-4; D not certain. The CDR3 totals 12 residues. The ends were cut back, 6 bases at V and 6 bases at J, with 11 bases in the middle. The CDR3 loop is CASSPRGPEAFF. The CDR3 DNA sequence: TGTGCCAGCAGCCCAAGAGGGCCTGAAGCTTTCTTT.

The genes are TRBV11-2 and TRBJ2-7, with 10 positions matching TRBD2. CDR3 length equals 15 residues. Germline-derived CDR1 and CDR2 are SGHAT and FQNNGV. Trimming removed 5 bases from V and 5 bases from J; junction bases left unmatched: 9. This CDR3 reads CASSLSSGSTHEQYF. CDR3 sequence (DNA): TGTGCCAGCAGCCTATCTAGCGGGAGTACCCACGAGCAGTACTTC. Full variable domain (rest looked up from reference TRBV11-2 and TRBJ2-7): EAGVAQSPRYKIIEKRQSVAFWCNPISGHATLYWYQQILGQGPKLLIQFQNNGVVDDSQLPKDRFSAERLKGVDSTLKIQPAKLEDSAVYLCASSLSSGSTHEQYFGPGTRLTVT.

The chain links TRBV5-1 to TRBJ1-5; 9 nucleotides agree with TRBD1. V lost 3 bases and J lost 7; bases outside the gene matches: 2. The CDR3 covers 13 residues. Per germline, CDR1 SGHRS and CDR2 YFSETQ. The CDR3 region is CASSWTGDQPQHF. Here the CDR3 DNA reads TGCGCCAGCAGCTGGACAGGGGACCAGCCCCAGCATTTT.

The rearrangement links TRBV5-1 to TRBJ1-1, with D possibly TRBD1 on 5 matching bases. CDR1 and CDR2 from the germline V gene are SGHRS and YFSETQ. V lost 7 bases to trimming and J lost 1 base, with 8 bases between them. The CDR3 runs 12 residues. CDR3 loop: CASSTGNTEAFF. In DNA form, the CDR3 reads TGCGCCAGCTCAACAGGGAACACTGAAGCTTTCTTT.

V is TRBV3-1 (or the pseudogene TRBV3-2) and J is TRBJ1-1; D gene ambiguous. V lost 2 bases and J 3 bases, leaving 4 bases between the germline ends. Per the germline V gene, CDR1 is LGHDT and CDR2 is YNNKEL (reference sequence). CDR3 size: 12 residues. The CDR3 spells CASSQPDTEAFF. CDR3 coding DNA: TGTGCCAGCAGCCAACCAGACACTGAAGCTTTCTTT.

The genes are TRBV13 and TRBJ1-5, with 7 bases lining up with TRBD1. Germline CDR1 PRHDT, CDR2 FYEKMQ (reference sequence). The CDR3 totals 13 residues. V lost 5 bases to trimming and J lost 6 bases; unmatched junction nucleotides: 4. CDR3 loop: CASSEGAGQPQHF. DNA for the CDR3: TGTGCCAGCAGCGAGGGGGCCGGTCAGCCCCAGCATTTT.

J is TRBJ1-1 and V is TRBV29-1, with 8 nucleotides matching TRBD1. This CDR3 comprises 13 residues. V lost 6 bases and J lost 1; bases outside the gene matches: 4. Germline V gives CDR1 SQVTM, CDR2 ANQGSEA. CDR3 residues: CSVAQGGNTEAFF. CDR3 in DNA: TGCAGCGTGGCACAGGGGGGGAACACTGAAGCTTTCTTT.

This chain uses TRBV29-1 with TRBJ2-7; the D gene is possibly TRBD1 (5 bases). Between the trimmed V and J ends, which lost 8 bases and 4 bases, there was a span of 18 bases. Germline V gene sequence: CDR1 SQVTM, CDR2 ANQGSEA. The CDR3 is 13 residues long. Written as DNA, the CDR3 is TGCAGCTATGACCGGGCAGGGTTGTACGAGCAGTACTTC. Protein product: CSYDRAGLYEQYF.

The chain has TRBV6-1 and TRBJ1-5; TRBD1 aligns across 8 bases. Germline V gene sequence: CDR1 MNHNS, CDR2 SASEGT. V shed 0 bases and J 3 bases; nucleotides not matched to a gene: 10. The CDR3 totals 18 residues. The DNA of the CDR3 is TGTGCCAGCAGTGAAGCGCACGGGCAGGGGGCCTACAATCAGCCCCAGCATTTT. Residues: CASSEAHGQGAYNQPQHF.

The CDR3 region is CASNREKWSYNEQFF. The CDR3 coding sequence is TGTGCCAGCAATAGGGAGAAATGGAGCTACAATGAGCAGTTCTTC. The chain couples TRBV6-5 to TRBJ2-1; TRBD2 might be the D (5 bases). Trimming took 7 bases from V and 3 from J, leaving 16 bases between them. Germline assignment: CDR1 MNHEY and CDR2 SVGAGI. The CDR3 covers 15 residues.